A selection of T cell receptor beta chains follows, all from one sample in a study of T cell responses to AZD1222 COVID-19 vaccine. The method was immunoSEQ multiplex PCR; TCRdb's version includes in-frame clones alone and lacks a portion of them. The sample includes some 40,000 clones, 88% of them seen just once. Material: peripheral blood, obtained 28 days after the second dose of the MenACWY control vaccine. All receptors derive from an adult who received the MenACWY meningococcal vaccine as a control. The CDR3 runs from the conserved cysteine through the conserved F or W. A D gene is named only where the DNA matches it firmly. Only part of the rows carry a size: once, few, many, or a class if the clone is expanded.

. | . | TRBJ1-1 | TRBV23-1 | TGCGCCAGCGGTACTATGGACAGTGGGTTGGTGAACACTGAAGCTTTCTTT | CASGTMDSGLVNTEAFF
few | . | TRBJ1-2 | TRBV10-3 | TGTGCCATCAGTGGGGAGAACAGGGATGGCTACACCTTC | CAISGENRDGYTF
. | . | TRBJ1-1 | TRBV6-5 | TGTGCCAGCAGTTATATGGGGGGCGGTTGGGCTGAAGCTTTCTTT | CASSYMGGGWAEAFF
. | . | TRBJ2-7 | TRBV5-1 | TGCGCCAGCAGCTTGGAAGGGTACGAGCAGTACTTC | CASSLEGYEQYF
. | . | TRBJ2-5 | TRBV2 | TGTGCCAGCAGTGTATATGGGAAAGAGACCCAGTACTTC | CASSVYGKETQYF
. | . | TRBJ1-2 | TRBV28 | TGTGCCAGCAGTTTAAGACAGTCTAACTATGGCTACACCTTC | CASSLRQSNYGYTF
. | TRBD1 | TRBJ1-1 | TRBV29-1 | TGCAGCGTTAACGCAGGGGGTAGTACTGAAGCTTTCTTT | CSVNAGGSTEAFF
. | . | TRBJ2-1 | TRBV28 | TGTGCCAGCAGTCCACAGGGTAACCCCTACAATGAGCAGTTCTTC | CASSPQGNPYNEQFF
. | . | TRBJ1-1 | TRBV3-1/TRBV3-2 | TGTGCCAGCAGCCAAAGGGGTGGGACTGAAGCTTTCTTT | CASSQRGGTEAFF
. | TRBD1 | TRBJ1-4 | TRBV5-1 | TGCGCCAGCAGCTTAACAGGGGCAACTAATGAAAAACTGTTTTTT | CASSLTGATNEKLFF
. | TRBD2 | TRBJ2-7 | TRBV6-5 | TGTGCCAGCAGCCTGACTAGCGGGAGCTCCTACGAGCAGTACTTC | CASSLTSGSSYEQYF
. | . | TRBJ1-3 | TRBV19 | TGTGCCACCGGGGCTGGAAACACCATATATTTT | CATGAGNTIYF
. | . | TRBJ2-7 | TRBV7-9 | TGTGCCAGCAGCTCCGGACAGACTTCCTACGAGCAGTACTTC | CASSSGQTSYEQYF
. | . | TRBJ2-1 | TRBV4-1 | TGCGCTAAACCAAGCGTCTACAATGAGCAGTTCTTC | CAKPSVYNEQFF
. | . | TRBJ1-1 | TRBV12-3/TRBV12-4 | TGTGCCAGCAGTCTCCTAAGGAGCACTGAAGCTTTCTTT | CASSLLRSTEAFF
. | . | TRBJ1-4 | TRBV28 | TGTGCCAGCAGTGCGGACAGAAATGAAAAACTGTTTTTT | CASSADRNEKLFF
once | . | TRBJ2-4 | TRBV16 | TGTGCCAGCAGCCAATCCACCGCTGGGATTCTAGCCAAAAACATTCAGTACTTC | CASSQSTAGILAKNIQYF
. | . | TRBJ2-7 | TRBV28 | TGTGCCAGCAGTTTATCGGCGGGTTGGACGGGCGAGCAGTACTTC | CASSLSAGWTGEQYF
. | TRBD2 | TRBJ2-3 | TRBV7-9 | TGTGCCAGCAGTAGTAGACTAGCGGGAAGGAGCACAGATACGCAGTATTTT | CASSSRLAGRSTDTQYF
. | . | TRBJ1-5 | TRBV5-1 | TGCGCCAGCAGCCCGGGACTGGATCAGCCCCAGCATTTT | CASSPGLDQPQHF
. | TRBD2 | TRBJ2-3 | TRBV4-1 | TGCGCCAGCAGCCCGAGGCCCTTCCGAACTAGCGGAGTCACAGATACGCAGTATTTT | CASSPRPFRTSGVTDTQYF
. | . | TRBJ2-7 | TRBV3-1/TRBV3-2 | TGTGCCAGCAGCCACCGACAGAGAACCTACGAGCAGTACTTC | CASSHRQRTYEQYF
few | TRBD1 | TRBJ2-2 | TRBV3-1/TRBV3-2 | TGTGCCAGCAGCCAGCCTTTGGACAGGGGGGTCGGGGAGCTGTTTTTT | CASSQPLDRGVGELFF
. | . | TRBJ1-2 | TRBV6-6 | TGTGCCAGCAGTACCGGGAGGTATGGCTACACCTTC | CASSTGRYGYTF
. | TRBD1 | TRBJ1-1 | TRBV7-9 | TGTGCCAGCAGCTGGACAGGGGGCAACACTGAAGCTTTCTTT | CASSWTGGNTEAFF
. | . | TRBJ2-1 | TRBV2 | TGTGCCAGCAGGGAGGTACGACTAGGGTCCTACAATGAGCAGTTCTTC | CASREVRLGSYNEQFF
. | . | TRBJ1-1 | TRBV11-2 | TGTGCCAGCAGCTCCGCAGGGTCCCCGCCTGAAGCTTTCTTT | CASSSAGSPPEAFF
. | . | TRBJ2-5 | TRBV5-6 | TGTGCCAGCAGCTTAGTCCAGAGGGAGACCCAGTACTTC | CASSLVQRETQYF